Below, 26 T cell receptor beta chains from the same sample are listed, as sequenced in a study of monozygotic twins with inflammatory bowel disease (dated by TCRdb to 2018 to 2020). The library came from 5' RACE. Sequenced on an Illumina HiSeq 2500. Reads reprocessed by TCRdb are summarized as one entry per CDR3 protein sequence, and DNA is absent. This sample's table lists 440,000 or so distinct CDR3 sequences. Approximately 2.3% of the sample is in the top ten clones. Material for sequencing was blood. The receptors originated from a human donor with ulcerative colitis or Crohn's disease, or a healthy co-twin of an affected twin (not recorded which).

The chain links TRBV29-1 to TRBJ2-6; the D call of TRBD1 rests on TCRdb alone, since no DNA is present to check it. The CDR3 spans 16 residues. The germline gives CDR1 SQVTM, CDR2 ANQGSEA. The CDR3 spells CSVGGEPSSGANVLTF.

The rearrangement uses TRBV28 and TRBJ1-6. Germline lookup yields CDR1 MDHEN and CDR2 SYDVKM. The CDR3 contains 12 residues. The CDR3 region is CASKKQSSPLHF.

The gene calls are TRBV28 and TRBJ2-7. The CDR3 runs 12 residues. Per the germline V gene, CDR1 is MDHEN and CDR2 is SYDVKM. This chain's CDR3 is CASSAETYEQYF.

The chain joins TRBV27 to TRBJ1-4. The CDR3 sequence is 14 residues long. Looked up from germline, CDR1 is MNHEY and CDR2 is SMNVEV (reference sequence). This CDR3 reads CASNNLGSNEKLFF.

J is TRBJ1-2 and V is TRBV7-2. Germline V gene data show CDR1 as SGHTA and CDR2 as FQGNSA. The CDR3 length is 12 residues. This CDR3 is CASSPFNYGYTF.

The chain carries TRBV20-1 and TRBJ2-1; with no DNA, the TCRdb D assignment of TRBD1 cannot be verified. CDR3 length: 15 amino acids. Germline V gives CDR1 DFQATT, CDR2 SNEGSKA (reference sequence). CDR3 protein: CSATPGAQLYNEQFF.

This chain uses TRBV10-3 with TRBJ2-7; TCRdb picks TRBD1, but there is no DNA to check that call. This CDR3 comprises 14 residues. The germline V gene has CDR1 ENHRY and CDR2 SYGVKD. CDR3 amino acids: CAISRTGGTYEQYF.

The genes are TRBV18 and TRBJ1-2; TCRdb names TRBD1, which stays unverified in the absence of DNA. The length of the CDR3 is 13 residues. The V gene's germline CDR1 is KGHSH and CDR2 LQKENI. The CDR3 is CASSPQGNYGYTF. Drawing the rest from reference TRBV18 and TRBJ1-2, the complete variable domain is NAGVMQNPRHLVRRRGQEARLRCSPMKGHSHVYWYRQLPEEGLKFMVYLQKENIIDESGMPKERFSAEFPKEGPSILRIQQVVRGDSAAYFCASSPQGNYGYTFGSGTRLTVV.

The rearrangement joins TRBV7-9 to TRBJ1-1; TCRdb's D call, TRBD1, is unchecked because there is no DNA. The CDR3 spans 15 residues. Germline values: CDR1 SEHNR, CDR2 FQNEAQ (reference sequence). This CDR3 reads CASSSKTGEGTEAFF. Looking up the rest from reference TRBV7-9 and TRBJ1-1 gives the full variable domain: DTGVSQNPRHKITKRGQNVTFRCDPISEHNRLYWYRQTLGQGPEFLTYFQNEAQLEKSRLLSDRFSAERPKGSFSTLEIQRTEQGDSAMYLCASSSKTGEGTEAFFGQGTRLTVV.

This chain connects TRBV29-1 to TRBJ1-2; the D call from TCRdb, TRBD1, cannot be confirmed without DNA. The CDR3 has 13 residues. Germline CDR1 SQVTM, CDR2 ANQGSEA. The CDR3 loop reads CSVLTGKGYGYTF.

The chain joins TRBV9 to TRBJ2-3; TCRdb reports TRBD1, a call that lacks DNA to check it against. There are 15 residues in the CDR3. Germline lookup yields CDR1 SGDLS and CDR2 YYNGEE. The CDR3 loop is CASSGPGTGRNTQYF.

This chain joins TRBV20-1 and TRBJ2-7. This CDR3 has 14 amino acids. Germline CDR1 reads DFQATT; CDR2 reads SNEGSKA (reference sequence). The CDR3 sequence: CSARDPSHLYEQYF.

The J gene is TRBJ1-1, the V gene TRBV2. CDR1 is SNHLY and CDR2 is FYNNEI in the germline V gene. The CDR3 is made up of 14 amino acids. The CDR3 sequence: CASFLGERGTEAFF.

The rearrangement joins TRBV5-1 to TRBJ2-7. CDR3 length: 14 residues. In germline, CDR1 is SGHRS, CDR2 YFSETQ. CDR3: CASSSIGFSYEQYF.

The chain uses TRBV2 and TRBJ1-2; TCRdb proposes TRBD1, but this gene call is untestable without DNA. This CDR3 contains 15 residues. CDR1 and CDR2 (germline): SNHLY, FYNNEI. CDR3: CASSGQGARFYGYTF.

V usage is TRBV3-1 and J usage is TRBJ1-1; the TRBD1 assignment by TCRdb is unverifiable without DNA. The CDR3 is made up of 15 amino acids. From germline, CDR1 is LGHDT and CDR2 YNNKEL (reference sequence). The CDR3 sequence: CASTPLGTGHTEAFF.

V usage is TRBV12-3 or TRBV12-4 and J usage is TRBJ1-2; no DNA is available, so the TRBD1 call from TCRdb remains unchecked. The CDR3 is made up of 14 amino acids. This CDR3 is CASSPIQGNYGYTF.

The rearrangement uses TRBV5-1 and TRBJ2-4. The germline CDR1 and CDR2 sequences are SGHRS and YFSETQ. CDR3 length: 14 amino acids. Here the CDR3 reads CASSLGGLINIQYF.

This chain connects TRBV7-8 to TRBJ2-7; TCRdb returns TRBD1, unconfirmable since there is no DNA. CDR3 length equals 14 residues. Per the germline V gene, CDR1 is SGHVS and CDR2 is FQNEAQ. The CDR3 here is CASSPPDPLDEQYF.

The V and J genes are TRBV14 and TRBJ2-1; the TCRdb D gene call, TRBD2, has no DNA to confirm it. Germline assignment: CDR1 SGHDN and CDR2 FVKESK. The CDR3 contains 14 residues. CDR3 sequence: CASSHRLASNEQFF. Full variable domain (remainder filled in from reference TRBV14 and TRBJ2-1): EAGVTQFPSHSVIEKGQTVTLRCDPISGHDNLYWYRRVMGKEIKFLLHFVKESKQDESGMPNNRFLAERTGGTYSTLKVQPAELEDSGVYFCASSHRLASNEQFFGPGTRLTVL.

V usage is TRBV4-2 and J usage is TRBJ1-5; TCRdb calls TRBD1, which cannot be checked without DNA. Looked up from germline, CDR1 is LGHNA and CDR2 is YNFKEQ. The CDR3 runs to 17 residues. The CDR3 spells CASSQETWWGSNQPQHF.

This rearrangement joins TRBV4-1 to TRBJ2-1; TCRdb's D call of TRBD1 is untestable without DNA. CDR1 MGHRA and CDR2 YSYEKL come from the germline V gene. There are 14 residues in the CDR3. CDR3 protein: CASSQDGGRDEQFF.

This chain connects TRBV18 to TRBJ2-7; absent DNA, TCRdb's TRBD1 call cannot be checked. Germline CDR1 and CDR2: KGHSH and LQKENI. This CDR3 region has 16 residues. The CDR3 here is CASSPLPSARAYEQYF.

The chain is built from TRBV18 and TRBJ1-3. The CDR3 runs to 15 residues. Germline assignment: CDR1 KGHSH and CDR2 LQKENI. CDR3 amino acids: CASSPGQISGNTIYF.

This chain links TRBV30 with TRBJ2-1. This CDR3 region has 12 residues. Germline V gives CDR1 GTSNPN, CDR2 SVGIG (reference sequence). The CDR3 spells CAWRWDYNEQFF.

The genes are TRBV12-5 and TRBJ2-1; TCRdb indicates TRBD1, and absent DNA this call remains unverified. The CDR3 sequence is 17 residues long. Germline-derived CDR1 and CDR2 are LGHNT and FRNRAP. CDR3 amino acids: CASGYTGTGKGIGEQFF. Drawing the rest from reference TRBV12-5 and TRBJ2-1, the complete variable domain is DARVTQTPRHKVTEMGQEVTMRCQPILGHNTVFWYRQTMMQGLELLAYFRNRAPLDDSGMPKDRFSAEMPDATLATLKIQPSEPRDSAVYFCASGYTGTGKGIGEQFFGPGTRLTVL.